This T cell receptor (beta chain) was profiled in a study of molecular identifiers for immune sequencing clone quantification (dated by TCRdb to the late 2010s). Regarding the research as a whole: For a replicate experiment, the RNA from either approximately 20,000 or 100,000 naive CD8 T cells was divided into five aliquots, and four of those aliquots went on to sequencing. The study was a methods study using CD8 T cells to benchmark molecular-identifier clustering-based TCR repertoire sequencing (MIDCIRS) and TCR RNA copy counting.

This clonotype was counted ten times or more. The clone's antigen remains unknown. No base-level quality is on record; no much larger clone is a single base apart. Libraries of naive CD8 T cells were generated from roughly 21,000 to 960,000 sorted cells, with 10%, 30% or 50% of the purified RNA used. On a BD FACSAria II, naive CD8 T cells were FACS-sorted as CD8+CD4-CCR7+CD45RA+ and collected into RLT Plus buffer. To test detection sensitivity, Jurkat RNA equal to approximately ten TCR copies was added to samples of 20,000-1,000,000 naive CD8 T cells. Enrichment of CD8 T cells was performed with RosetteSep CD8+ T Cell Enrichment Cocktail and Ficoll-Paque, after which ACK red cell lysis was carried out. The library was obtained by PCR. The instrument given in TCRdb is Illumina HiSeq 4000. Bulk TCR libraries were made following a previously described method, with the TCR primers given in Table S5. Purification of total RNA was performed with the Qiagen AllPrep DNA/RNA kit. Before analysis, reads from multiple sequencing runs of one library were combined. On the study's bioinformatics: Only reads with exact TCR constant sequence were kept, trimmed to 150 nt, and grouped by their 12-nt molecular barcodes. Within each barcode group, reads were sub-clustered at a 15% Levenshtein threshold, and quality-weighted consensus sequences were built per RNA molecule. Non-functional sequences were excluded, and lower-count sequences lying one edit away from another sequence were also excluded. Based on fitting two negative binomial distributions, any barcode sub-cluster with under 20% of the maximum read count was discarded. TCRdb took the public reads, trimmed them with fastp at Q25, ran MiXCR for clone calling and kept in-frame beta chains. Rows are combined by CDR3 protein, so each entry shows the most common genes and DNA. These V and J calls derive from TCRdb rather than the authors' analysis. Here the sample has about 54,000 distinct CDR3 sequences; about 23% occur a single time. The ten largest clones capture 1.5% to 2% of the sample.

The research as a whole found: When barcode sub-clustering was not used, chimeric consensus sequences inflated TCR diversity, with chimeras reaching as high as 47%. The sizes of highly expanded clones could end up underestimated when identical TCR molecules share a barcode. The naive libraries included spiked-in Jurkat TCR RNA (around 9 copies' worth), and this Jurkat TCR RNA is not part of the donor repertoire. About three recovered TCR RNA copies per cell were obtained by modeling, versus approximately 10 by digital PCR, implying a capture efficiency of approximately 30%. In CMV-specific effector cells, clones with more than 20 RNA copies accounted for over 99% of molecules, whereas in naive cells such clones accounted for under 1%. A single cell's worth of spiked-in Jurkat TCR RNA was reported detectable even among 750,000 to 1,000,000 naive CD8 T cells.

Sample: naive CD8+ T cells from blood, with Jurkat cell RNA spiked in. The intended sense of this specimen's cell subset or site label: FACS-sorted CD8+CD4-CCR7+CD45RA+ naive T cells. The TCR originated in a human donor in good health. Some libraries in this study had Jurkat cell RNA spiked in.

The DNA reads TGTGCCAGCAGTCGGTGGGTATCGAACACTGAAGCTTTCTTT. Its protein reads: CASSRWVSNTEAFF. In this chain, TRBV6-5 is recombined with TRBJ1-1, with the D gene call left open. In the germline V gene, CDR1 corresponds to MNHEY and CDR2 to SVGAGI. The CDR3 goes from the cysteine to the phenylalanine over 14 residues. The kept DNA is CDR3 alone, 42 bases in frame from the first base. V was cut back by 5 bases and J by 1 base, leaving a gap of 11 bases between them.